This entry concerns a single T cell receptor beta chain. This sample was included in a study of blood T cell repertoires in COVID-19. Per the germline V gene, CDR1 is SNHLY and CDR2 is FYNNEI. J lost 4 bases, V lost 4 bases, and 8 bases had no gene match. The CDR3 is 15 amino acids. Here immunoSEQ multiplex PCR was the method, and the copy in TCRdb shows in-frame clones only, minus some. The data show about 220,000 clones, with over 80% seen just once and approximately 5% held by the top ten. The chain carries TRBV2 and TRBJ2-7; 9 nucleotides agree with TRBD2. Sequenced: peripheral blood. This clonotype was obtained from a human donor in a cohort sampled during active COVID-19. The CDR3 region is CASSGVSGRWYEQYF. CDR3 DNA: TGTGCCAGCAGTGGGGTTAGCGGGAGATGGTACGAGCAGTACTTC.